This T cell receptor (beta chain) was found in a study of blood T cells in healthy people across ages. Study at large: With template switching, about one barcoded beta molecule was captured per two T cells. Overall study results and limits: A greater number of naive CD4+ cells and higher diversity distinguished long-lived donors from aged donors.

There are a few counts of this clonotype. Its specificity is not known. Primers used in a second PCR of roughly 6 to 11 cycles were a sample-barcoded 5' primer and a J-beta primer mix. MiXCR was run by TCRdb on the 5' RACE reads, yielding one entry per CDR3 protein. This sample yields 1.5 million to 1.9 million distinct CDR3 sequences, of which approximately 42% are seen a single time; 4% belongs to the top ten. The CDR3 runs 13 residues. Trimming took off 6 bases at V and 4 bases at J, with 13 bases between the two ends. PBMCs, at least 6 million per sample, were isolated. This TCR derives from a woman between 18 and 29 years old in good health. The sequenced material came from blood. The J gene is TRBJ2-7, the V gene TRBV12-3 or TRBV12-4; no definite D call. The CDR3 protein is CASSPSPRYEQYF. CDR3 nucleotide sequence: TGTGCCAGCAGCCCCTCCCCAAGATACGAGCAGTACTTC.